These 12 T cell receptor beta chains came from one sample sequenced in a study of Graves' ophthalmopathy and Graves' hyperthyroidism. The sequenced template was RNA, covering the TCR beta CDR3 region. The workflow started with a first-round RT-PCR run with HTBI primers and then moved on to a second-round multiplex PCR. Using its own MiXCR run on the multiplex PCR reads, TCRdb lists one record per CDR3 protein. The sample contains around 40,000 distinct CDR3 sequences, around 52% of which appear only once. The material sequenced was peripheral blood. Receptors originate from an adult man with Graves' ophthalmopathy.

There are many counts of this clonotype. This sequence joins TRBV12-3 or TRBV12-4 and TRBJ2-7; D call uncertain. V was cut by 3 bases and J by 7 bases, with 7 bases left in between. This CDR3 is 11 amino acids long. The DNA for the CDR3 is TGTGCCAGCAGTTTGGCTGTTGAGCAGTACTTC. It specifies CASSLAVEQYF.

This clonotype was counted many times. The DNA of the CDR3 is TGTGCCAGCATCCCTAGGGGTTCATCTGGCTACACCTTC. This codes for CASIPRGSSGYTF. This chain connects TRBV5-6 to TRBJ1-2; D is perhaps TRBD1 (5 bases). CDR3 size: 13 residues. In germline, CDR1 is SGHDT, CDR2 YYEEEE. V was pared by 6 bases and J by 7 bases, with 16 bases between. The entire variable domain, with the rest obtained from reference TRBV5-6 and TRBJ1-2, is as follows: DAGVTQSPTHLIKTRGQQVTLRCSPKSGHDTVSWYQQALGQGPQFIFQYYEEEERQRGNFPDRFSGHQFPNYSSELNVNALLLGDSALYLCASIPRGSSGYTFGSGTRLTVV.

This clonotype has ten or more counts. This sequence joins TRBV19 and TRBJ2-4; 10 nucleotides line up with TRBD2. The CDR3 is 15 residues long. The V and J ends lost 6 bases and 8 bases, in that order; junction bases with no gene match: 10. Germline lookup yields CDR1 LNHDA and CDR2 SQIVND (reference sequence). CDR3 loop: CASRGSGRGGDIQYF. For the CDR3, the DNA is TGTGCCAGTAGGGGGAGCGGGAGGGGTGGTGACATTCAGTACTTC.

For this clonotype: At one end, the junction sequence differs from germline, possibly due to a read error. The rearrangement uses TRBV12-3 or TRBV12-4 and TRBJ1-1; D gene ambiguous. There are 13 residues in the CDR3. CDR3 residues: CASSLWRNTEAFF. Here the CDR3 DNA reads TGTGCCAGCAGTTTATGGCGGAACACTGAGGCTTTCTTT.

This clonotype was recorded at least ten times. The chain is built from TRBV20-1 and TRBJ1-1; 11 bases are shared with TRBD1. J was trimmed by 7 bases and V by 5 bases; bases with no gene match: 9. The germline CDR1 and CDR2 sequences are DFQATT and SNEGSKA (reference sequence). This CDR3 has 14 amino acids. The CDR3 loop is CSAYRTGGGIEAFF. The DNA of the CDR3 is TGCAGTGCTTACCGGACAGGGGGCGGGATTGAAGCTTTCTTT.

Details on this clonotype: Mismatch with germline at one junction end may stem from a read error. The CDR3 protein is CASSIDKGSGANVLTF. Here the CDR3 DNA reads TGTGCCAGTAGTATAGACAAGGGCTCTGGGGCCAACGTCCTGACCTTC. The chain joins TRBV19 to TRBJ2-6; D perhaps matches TRBD1 (5 bases). There are 16 residues in the CDR3. Germline CDR1 and CDR2: LNHDA and SQIVND (reference sequence).

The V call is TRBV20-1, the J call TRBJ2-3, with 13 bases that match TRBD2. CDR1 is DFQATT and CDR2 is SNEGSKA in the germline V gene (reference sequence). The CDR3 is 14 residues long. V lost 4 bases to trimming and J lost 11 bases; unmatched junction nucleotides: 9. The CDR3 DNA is TGCAGTGCTAAGGGACTAGCGGGGTACAATGAGCAGTATTTT. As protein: CSAKGLAGYNEQYF.

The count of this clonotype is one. For the CDR3, the DNA is TGTGCCAGCAGCTTAGTTACTAGCGGGTTTCAAAGGGATACGCAGTATTTT. Its protein product is CASSLVTSGFQRDTQYF. This chain connects TRBV7-9 to TRBJ2-3; the match to TRBD2 covers 9 bases. The germline gives CDR1 SEHNR, CDR2 FQNEAQ (reference sequence). Trimming removed 1 base from V and 6 bases from J; junction bases left unmatched: 11. This CDR3 has 17 amino acids.

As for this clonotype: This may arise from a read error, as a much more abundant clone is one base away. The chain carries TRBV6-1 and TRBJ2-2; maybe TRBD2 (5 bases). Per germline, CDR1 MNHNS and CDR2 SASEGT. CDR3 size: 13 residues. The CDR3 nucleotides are TGTGCCAGCAGTGGGGTAGACACCGGGGAGCCGTTTTTT. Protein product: CASSGVDTGEPFF.

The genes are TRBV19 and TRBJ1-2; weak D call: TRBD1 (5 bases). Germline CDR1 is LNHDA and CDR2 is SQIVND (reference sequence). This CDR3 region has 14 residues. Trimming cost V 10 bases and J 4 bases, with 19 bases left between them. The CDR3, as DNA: TGTGCCACCTCAAGGGGAGGCGCCGGCTATGGCTACACCTTC. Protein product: CATSRGGAGYGYTF.

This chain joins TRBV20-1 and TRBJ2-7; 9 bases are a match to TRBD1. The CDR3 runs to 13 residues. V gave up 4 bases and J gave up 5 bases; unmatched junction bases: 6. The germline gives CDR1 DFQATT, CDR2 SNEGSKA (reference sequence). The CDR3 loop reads CSATRQGEDEQYF. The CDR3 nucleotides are TGCAGTGCTACGAGACAGGGGGAGGACGAGCAGTACTTC.

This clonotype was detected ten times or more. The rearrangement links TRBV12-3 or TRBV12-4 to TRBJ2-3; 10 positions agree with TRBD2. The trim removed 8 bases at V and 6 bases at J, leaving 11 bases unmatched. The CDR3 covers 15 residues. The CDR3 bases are TGTGCCAGCGGGAGGACTAGCGGTGCAGGGGATACGCAGTATTTT. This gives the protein CASGRTSGAGDTQYF.